The present T cell receptor (beta chain) was sequenced within a study of shared clonotypes between healthy human individuals. V lost 6 bases and J lost 4, with 13 bases in between. This CDR3 is 13 amino acids long. CDR1 LNHDA and CDR2 SQIVND come from the germline V gene (reference sequence). On this clone: The antigen is undetermined.

Everyone who donated was a Caucasian adult who lived in Nashville, Tennessee. Original handling: Filtering of immunoSEQ junctional sequences could not match full-length read filtering. Some clones are missing from TCRdb's copy, which holds only in-frame ones; the method was immunoSEQ multiplex PCR. The DNA was the basis for D and trimming; V, J and clone size are from that table. Altogether under 850,000 clones are present, around 70% being singletons, with the ten largest covering under 2%. Study-wide results and limits: Naive subsets generally had larger estimated richness than memory subsets. Blood was the only sampled material, and tissue repertoires likely differ.

The clonotype comes from a woman in her twenties or thirties in good health. The chain carries TRBV19 and TRBJ2-7; possibly TRBD1 for D (6 bases). The sequenced sample consisted of memory CD4+ T cells sorted from blood. Noted subset: CD45RA-negative fraction. The CDR3 region is CASRETGTYEQYF. For the CDR3, the DNA is TGTGCCAGTAGGGAAACAGGGACGTACGAGCAGTACTTC.